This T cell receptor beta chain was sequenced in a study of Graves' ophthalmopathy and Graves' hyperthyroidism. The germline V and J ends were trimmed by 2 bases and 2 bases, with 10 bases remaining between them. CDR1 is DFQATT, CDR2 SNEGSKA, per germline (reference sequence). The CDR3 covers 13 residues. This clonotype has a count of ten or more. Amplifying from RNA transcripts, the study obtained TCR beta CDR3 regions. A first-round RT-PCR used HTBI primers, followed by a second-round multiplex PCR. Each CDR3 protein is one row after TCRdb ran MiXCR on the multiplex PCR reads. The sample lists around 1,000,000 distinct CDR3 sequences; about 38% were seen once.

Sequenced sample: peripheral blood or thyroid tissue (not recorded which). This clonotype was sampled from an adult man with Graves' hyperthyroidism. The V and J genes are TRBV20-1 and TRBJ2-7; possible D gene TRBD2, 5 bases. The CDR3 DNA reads TGCAGTGCTAGAAGGCAGGAGGCCTACGAGCAGTACTTC. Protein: CSARRQEAYEQYF.